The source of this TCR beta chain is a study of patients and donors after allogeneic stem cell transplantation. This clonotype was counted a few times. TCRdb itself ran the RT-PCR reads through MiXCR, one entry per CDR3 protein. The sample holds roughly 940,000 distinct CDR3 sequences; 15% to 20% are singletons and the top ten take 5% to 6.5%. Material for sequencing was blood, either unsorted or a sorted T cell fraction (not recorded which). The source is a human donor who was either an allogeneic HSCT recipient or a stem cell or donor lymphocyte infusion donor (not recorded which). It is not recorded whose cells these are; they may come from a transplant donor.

The CDR3: CASSSRTGNGYTF. CDR3 DNA: TGTGCCAGCAGTTCCCGGACAGGCAATGGCTACACCTTC. The rearrangement links TRBV6-5 to TRBJ1-2, with 7 bases aligning to TRBD1. CDR1 and CDR2 from the germline V gene are MNHEY and SVGAGI. Germline trimming cut 4 bases from V and 6 bases from J; bases unmatched to any gene: 5. This CDR3 contains 13 residues.